The subject of this entry is one T cell receptor beta chain. The target antigen is unknown. This sample was included in a study of cytomegalovirus exposure and HLA in healthy donors. Across the whole study: In a previous analysis, 117 million unique TCR beta sequences were found from 150 million to 200 million T cells.

This CDR3 has 13 residues. The germline V gene encodes CDR1 MNHNS and CDR2 SASEGT. Between the trimmed V and J ends, which lost 4 bases and 9 bases, there was a span of 10 bases. The PCR made use of 60 Vbeta and 13 Jbeta primers. Sequencing was performed with immunoSEQ multiplex PCR; in TCRdb, only in-frame clones are kept and a portion is missing. The repertoire consists of some 98,000 clones, with around four fifths occurring once and the leading ten covering about 2%. Findings and caveats of the study: Later analysis revealed greater clonal expansion in HLA-associated TCR beta chains than in equally common others. Through in vitro validation, a few CMV-associated chains were shown to be specific for CMV antigens.

Sample: PBMCs. V and J are TRBV6-1 and TRBJ1-6; a weak D match, TRBD1 (5 bases). The receptor's source is a middle-aged man in good health and CMV-seronegative. The CDR3 nucleotides read TGTGCCAGCAGTGTCGAAGGGGTTTCACCCCTCCACTTT. Its protein is CASSVEGVSPLHF.